The rows below give T cell receptor beta chains drawn from one sample of a study of siplizumab effects on memory and regulatory T cells. Assay: immunoSEQ multiplex PCR; the TCRdb copy retains only in-frame clones and omits some. Among about 91,000 clones listed, approximately 93% were seen once. The sequenced sample was CD8+ T cells sorted from blood. These receptors were collected from a human donor in good health. Both conserved end residues are part of each CDR3. Fields, in order: CDR3 length, D gene, clone size, V gene, J gene, CDR3 protein, CDR3 DNA. D genes are given only for firm matches. Size is omitted from some rows. Given values are once, few, many or a class for expanded clones.

15	TRBD1	.	TRBV27	TRBJ2-5	CASSPRQGTRETQYF	TGTGCCAGCAGTCCACGACAGGGTACAAGGGAGACCCAGTACTTC
17	.	few	TRBV7-6	TRBJ1-2	CASSFFSGVKTNYGYTF	TGTGCCAGCAGCTTTTTTTCGGGGGTGAAGACTAACTATGGCTACACCTTC
18	TRBD2	.	TRBV6-4	TRBJ2-1	CASSDSGLAGGVVHEQFF	TGTGCCAGCAGTGACTCCGGACTAGCGGGGGGCGTAGTTCATGAGCAGTTCTTC
14	TRBD2	.	TRBV7-3	TRBJ2-1	CASSLGLEYNEQFF	TGTGCCAGCAGCCTAGGACTAGAGTACAATGAGCAGTTCTTC
13	.	.	TRBV9	TRBJ2-1	CASSPAVYNEQFF	TGTGCCAGCAGCCCGGCGGTGTACAATGAGCAGTTCTTC
15	TRBD2	.	TRBV7-8	TRBJ2-1	CASSQTSGIYNEQFF	TGTGCCAGCAGCCAGACTAGCGGGATCTACAATGAGCAGTTCTTC
21	TRBD1	once	TRBV13	TRBJ1-1	CASSLGGGQGATPGMNTEAFF	TGTGCCAGCAGCTTAGGCGGGGGACAGGGGGCGACTCCAGGAATGAACACTGAAGCTTTCTTT
11	.	.	TRBV7-9	TRBJ2-7	CASSLGTAQYF	TGTGCCAGCAGCCTCGGGACTGCACAGTACTTC
16	.	.	TRBV11-3	TRBJ2-1	CASSLTSPGAHNEQFF	TGTGCCAGCAGCCTGACCTCACCGGGAGCCCACAATGAGCAGTTCTTC
14	.	.	TRBV11-2	TRBJ2-7	CASSLPDFSYEQYF	TGTGCCAGCAGCTTACCAGACTTCTCCTACGAGCAGTACTTC
15	TRBD1	.	TRBV7-6	TRBJ1-4	CASSKETGKGEKLFF	TGTGCCAGCAGCAAAGAGACAGGGAAGGGTGAAAAACTGTTTTTT
15	.	.	TRBV4-1	TRBJ2-7	CASSQEGRLAYEQYF	TGCGCCAGCAGCCAAGAGGGACGCCTCGCCTACGAGCAGTACTTC